These 6 T cell receptor beta chains originate from one sample sequenced in a study of blood T cell repertoires in COVID-19. Sequencing was performed with immunoSEQ multiplex PCR; in TCRdb, only in-frame clones are kept and a portion is missing. The table has some 200,000 clones, about 81% seen once; the top ten hold about a tenth. The sequencing input was PBMCs or T cells enriched from blood (not recorded which). These receptors were taken from a man in his forties or fifties who had recovered from COVID-19.

V and J are TRBV24-1 and TRBJ2-7, with 8 bases matching TRBD1. With V trimmed by 3 bases and J by 5 bases, 2 bases remained unmatched. Looked up from germline, CDR1 is KGHDR and CDR2 is SFDVKD. The CDR3 is made up of 13 amino acids. The CDR3 here is CATSDPDRDEQYF. The CDR3 DNA is TGTGCCACCAGTGATCCGGACAGGGACGAGCAGTACTTC.

The J gene is TRBJ2-5, the V gene TRBV15; tentative D call: TRBD1 (5 bases). V shed 4 bases and J shed 5 bases, with 14 bases lying between them. Germline CDR1 reads LNHNV; CDR2 reads YYDKDF (reference sequence). The CDR3 contains 14 residues. CDR3 in DNA: TGTGCCACCAGCATTAGCAGGGCTGAGGAGACCCAGTACTTC. Encoded protein: CATSISRAEETQYF.

The chain is built from TRBV6-4 and TRBJ2-3; 10 positions match TRBD2. The junction had 13 bases not matched to a gene; V was cut back by 4 bases and J by 6 bases. This CDR3 has 17 residues. Germline CDR1 reads MRHNA; CDR2 reads SNTAGT. CDR3 sequence: CASSAMVAGGRSDTQYF. CDR3 nucleotide sequence: TGTGCCAGCAGTGCGATGGTAGCGGGGGGCCGTTCGGATACGCAGTATTTT.

This sequence joins TRBV12-3 or TRBV12-4 and TRBJ2-7; perhaps TRBD1 as D (5 bases). With 0 bases removed from V and 9 bases from J, the gap between germline ends came to 12 bases. CDR3 length: 13 amino acids. The CDR3 sequence: CASSLALRGGQYF. The CDR3 DNA sequence: TGTGCCAGCAGTTTAGCGCTAAGGGGCGGGCAGTACTTC.

This chain links TRBV24-1 with TRBJ2-5; 12 nucleotides align to TRBD2. The germline CDR1 and CDR2 sequences are KGHDR and SFDVKD. The CDR3 has 19 amino acids. V trimming: 2 bases; J trimming: 4 bases; junction bases outside the gene matches: 13. The CDR3 sequence is CATSDSGASGRASGETQYF. CDR3 coding DNA: TGTGCCACCAGTGATTCGGGGGCTAGCGGGAGGGCCAGTGGAGAGACCCAGTACTTC.

This clone was recorded a few times. This chain connects TRBV19 to TRBJ1-1; 7 bases are a match to TRBD1. CDR3 size: 16 residues. The junction had 9 bases not matched to a gene; V was cut back by 5 bases and J by 0 bases. Germline CDR1 LNHDA, CDR2 SQIVND (reference sequence). The CDR3 bases are TGTGCCAGTAGTTCCCGGACAGGCTCCCTGAACACTGAAGCTTTCTTT. It specifies CASSSRTGSLNTEAFF. Together with reference TRBV19 and TRBJ1-1, the CDR3 gives the full variable domain: DGGITQSPKYLFRKEGQNVTLSCEQNLNHDAMYWYRQDPGQGLRLIYYSQIVNDFQKGDIAEGYSVSREKKESFPLTVTSAQKNPTAFYLCASSSRTGSLNTEAFFGQGTRLTVV.